These 14 T cell receptor beta chains share one sample of origin, sequenced in a study of T cell changes during pregnancy in multiple sclerosis. The table came from immunoSEQ multiplex PCR; TCRdb's copy has only in-frame clones and leaves some out. Of about 64,000 clones in the sample, 96% were seen once. The sample consisted of CD8+ T cells from peripheral blood mononuclear cells, taken after pregnancy. The receptors stem from a female donor with multiple sclerosis, enrolled in a pregnancy study.

The rearrangement joins TRBV27 to TRBJ2-7; TRBD2 might be the D (6 bases). Germline assignment: CDR1 MNHEY and CDR2 SMNVEV (reference sequence). This CDR3 has 13 amino acids. Trimming took off 3 bases at V and 7 bases at J, with 13 bases between the two ends. CDR3 protein: CASSLGLLSEQYF. CDR3 sequence (DNA): TGTGCCAGCAGTTTGGGACTCCTCTCGGAGCAGTACTTC.

V usage is TRBV5-4 and J usage is TRBJ1-2; D not certain. CDR3 size: 14 residues. Trimming cost V 3 bases and J 3 bases, with 12 bases left between them. The germline V gene has CDR1 SGHNT and CDR2 YYREEE (reference sequence). The CDR3 DNA follows: TGTGCCAGCAGCTGGAACGGGTGGGACTATGGCTACACCTTC. Its protein product is CASSWNGWDYGYTF.

The V call is TRBV28, the J call TRBJ2-7; a possible D gene is TRBD1 (8 bases). V was trimmed by 5 bases and J by 3 bases, leaving 17 bases between them. This CDR3 is 15 amino acids long. Germline CDR1 is MDHEN and CDR2 is SYDVKM. CDR3 in DNA: TGTGCCAGCAGTCGAGGACAGGGAGGGTTCTACGAGCAGTACTTC. Translation gives CASSRGQGGFYEQYF.

V gene TRBV28 combines with J gene TRBJ2-3; D is possibly TRBD1 (6 bases). V was shortened by 3 bases and J by 3 bases, with 10 bases between the two germline ends. The CDR3 is 14 amino acids. The germline CDR1 and CDR2 sequences are MDHEN and SYDVKM. CDR3 bases: TGTGCCAGCAGTTTTGGGCAGGGGACAGATACGCAGTATTTT. Translated: CASSFGQGTDTQYF. The variable domain in full, completed from reference TRBV28 and TRBJ2-3, reads DVKVTQSSRYLVKRTGEKVFLECVQDMDHENMFWYRQDPGLGLRLIYFSYDVKMKEKGDIPEGYSVSREKKERFSLILESASTNQTSMYLCASSFGQGTDTQYFGPGTRLTVL.

The chain joins TRBV27 to TRBJ2-7; unclear D gene. This CDR3 comprises 17 residues. Germline V lookup: CDR1 MNHEY, CDR2 SMNVEV (reference sequence). V lost 2 bases, J lost 2 bases, and 19 bases lay in between. Written as DNA, the CDR3 is TGTGCCAGCAGTTTAGCTTCTCCGGGTTCCGGAGCCTACGAGCAGTACTTC. Translated: CASSLASPGSGAYEQYF.

The gene calls are TRBV6-1 and TRBJ2-7; D may be TRBD1 (6 bases). Germline V gives CDR1 MNHNS, CDR2 SASEGT. V shed 2 bases and J shed 0 bases, with 14 bases lying between them. The CDR3 totals 16 residues. The DNA for the CDR3 is TGTGCCAGCAGTGAACCATGGCAGGGGACCTCCTACGAGCAGTACTTC. Translation: CASSEPWQGTSYEQYF.

The chain has TRBV19 and TRBJ1-1; the D gene is possibly TRBD1 (6 bases). This CDR3 is 13 amino acids long. In germline, CDR1 is LNHDA, CDR2 SQIVND (reference sequence). V was trimmed by 6 bases and J by 8 bases, leaving 16 bases between them. The DNA of the CDR3 is TGTGCCAGTAGAAACTCGGACAGCCGAGAAGCTTTCTTT. As protein: CASRNSDSREAFF. Variable domain in full (rest from reference TRBV19 and TRBJ1-1): DGGITQSPKYLFRKEGQNVTLSCEQNLNHDAMYWYRQDPGQGLRLIYYSQIVNDFQKGDIAEGYSVSREKKESFPLTVTSAQKNPTAFYLCASRNSDSREAFFGQGTRLTVV.

The J gene is TRBJ2-1, the V gene TRBV19, with TRBD2 matching 10 bases. The V and J ends lost 5 bases and 1 base, in that order; junction bases with no gene match: 8. This CDR3 is built from 17 residues. In germline, CDR1 is LNHDA, CDR2 SQIVND (reference sequence). In DNA, the CDR3 is TGTGCCAGTAGTCCCTCTACAGCGGGAGGGTCCTACAATGAGCAGTTCTTC. This gives the protein CASSPSTAGGSYNEQFF.

V gene TRBV9 combines with J gene TRBJ1-2; TRBD1 aligns across 7 bases. Trimming at V came to 6 bases and at J to 8 bases, leaving 13 bases not matched to a gene. Germline V lookup: CDR1 SGDLS, CDR2 YYNGEE. The CDR3 totals 14 residues. CDR3 in amino acids: CASKPQGSFWGYTF. CDR3 bases: TGTGCCAGCAAACCACAGGGGTCCTTCTGGGGCTACACCTTC.

The rearrangement uses TRBV25-1 and TRBJ1-1; TRBD1 matches at 8 bases. Germline V gives CDR1 MGHDK, CDR2 SYGVNS. The V gene end was trimmed by 4 bases and the J gene end by 0 bases; junction bases not matched to a gene: 10. The length of the CDR3 is 17 residues. The CDR3 DNA follows: TGTGCCAGCAGTGCTGTGCCGGGACAGGACATGAACACTGAAGCTTTCTTT. It is translated as CASSAVPGQDMNTEAFF.

The gene calls are TRBV28 and TRBJ2-7; 11 bases line up with TRBD1. CDR1 MDHEN and CDR2 SYDVKM come from the germline V gene. The V segment lost 3 bases and the J segment 4 bases; nucleotides outside the gene matches: 5. The CDR3 is 15 amino acids. CDR3 region: CASSFGTGGMYEQYF. For the CDR3, the DNA is TGTGCCAGCAGTTTTGGGACAGGGGGTATGTACGAGCAGTACTTC.

The rearrangement joins TRBV19 to TRBJ2-7, with D hard to call. Germline assignment: CDR1 LNHDA and CDR2 SQIVND (reference sequence). V lost 4 bases and J lost 3, with 10 bases in between. This CDR3 region has 13 residues. The CDR3 spells CASSTLHSYEQYF. The CDR3 DNA sequence: TGTGCCAGTAGTACACTACATAGCTACGAGCAGTACTTC.

The V and J genes are TRBV7-9 and TRBJ2-7, with TRBD1 matching 9 bases. Germline trimming cut 5 bases from V and 3 bases from J; bases unmatched to any gene: 5. The CDR3 is 14 amino acids. CDR1 SEHNR and CDR2 FQNEAQ come from the germline V gene (reference sequence). The CDR3 DNA sequence: TGTGCCAGCAGCCCCCGACAGGGGGGCTACGAGCAGTACTTC. Protein: CASSPRQGGYEQYF.

The chain joins TRBV7-2 to TRBJ2-1; D may be TRBD2 (5 bases). V shed 5 bases and J shed 8 bases, with 10 bases lying between them. This CDR3 contains 12 residues. Germline assignment: CDR1 SGHTA and CDR2 FQGNSA. CDR3 DNA: TGTGCCAGCAGCCAACTGAGGGATGAGCAGTTCTTC. Protein sequence: CASSQLRDEQFF.